These 26 T cell receptor beta chains share one sample of origin, sequenced in a study of molecular identifiers for immune sequencing clone quantification. TCRdb reprocessed the PCR reads with MiXCR, giving one entry per CDR3 protein. This sample has about 65,000 distinct CDR3 sequences, with about 18% found just once. Material for sequencing was naive CD8+ T cells from blood, with Jurkat cell RNA spiked in. Subset given: FACS-sorted CD8+CD4-CCR7+CD45RA+ naive T cells. The receptors come from a human donor in good health. Some libraries in this study had Jurkat cell RNA spiked in.

This clonotype was found many times. The chain employs TRBV21-1 and TRBJ2-1; TRBD1 is the table's D call, not checked against the DNA. TRBV21-1 represents a pseudogene. CDR3 size: 19 residues. The CDR3 nucleotides are TGTGCCAGCAGCATTGGGGGTCCGGGAGTGACTGGTTTTTCCGATGAGCAGTTCTTC. Residues: CASSIGGPGVTGFSDEQFF.

This clonotype was observed once. This may be a read error: a much more frequent sequence differs by one nucleotide. The gene calls are TRBV7-6 and TRBJ2-5; 15 bases are a match to TRBD2. Germline V CDR1 and CDR2: SGHVS, FNYEAQ. The CDR3 consists of 18 residues. V was clipped by 7 bases and J by 12 bases; unmatched bases: 21. The DNA for the CDR3 is TGTGCCAGCACCATAGAGATCGGACTAGCGGGAGGGCCTGCCCAGAAGTACTTC. The encoded protein is CASTIEIGLAGGPAQKYF.

This clonotype was observed many times. The rearrangement joins TRBV20-1 to TRBJ2-7; the D call may be TRBD1 or TRBD2 (5 bases each). The length of the CDR3 is 14 residues. Trimming cost V 1 base and J 3 bases, with 13 bases left between them. CDR1 is DFQATT, CDR2 SNEGSKA, per germline (reference sequence). The CDR3 is CSARARDGSYEQYF. In DNA, the CDR3 is TGCAGTGCTAGAGCCCGGGACGGAAGCTACGAGCAGTACTTC.

This clonotype was recorded many times. The gene calls are TRBV2 and TRBJ1-1; 7 nucleotides align to TRBD1. CDR1 and CDR2 from the germline V gene are SNHLY and FYNNEI. The CDR3 extends over 14 amino acids. V was pared by 8 bases and J by 1 base, with 7 bases of the junction left unmatched. CDR3 amino acids: CASLDRYSNTEAFF. CDR3 sequence (DNA): TGTGCCAGCTTGGACAGGTACTCGAACACTGAAGCTTTCTTT.

The gene calls are TRBV6-5 and TRBJ2-5; 11 bases are a match to TRBD2. The V gene's germline CDR1 is MNHEY and CDR2 SVGAGI. Unmatched junction bases numbered 9, after V lost 5 bases and J lost 4 bases. CDR3 length: 16 amino acids. The CDR3 is CASSLDRGLAGETQYF. The CDR3 DNA sequence: TGTGCCAGCAGTCTGGACCGAGGACTAGCGGGAGAGACCCAGTACTTC.

The chain employs TRBV7-9 and TRBJ2-1; perhaps TRBD1 as D (6 bases). The CDR3 runs to 14 residues. CDR1 SEHNR and CDR2 FQNEAQ come from the germline V gene (reference sequence). V was pared by 0 bases and J by 8 bases, with 11 bases between. The CDR3 spells CASSLAMTGDEQFF. Here the CDR3 DNA reads TGTGCCAGCAGCTTAGCCATGACAGGCGATGAGCAGTTCTTC.

Note on this clonotype: Being one base from a much bigger clone, this may be a read error. The chain is built from TRBV6-5 and TRBJ2-7, with D unresolved. Trimming left V 2 bases short and J 0 bases short, with 17 bases between. The germline CDR1 and CDR2 sequences are MNHEY and SVGAGI. This CDR3 is built from 17 residues. The CDR3 DNA reads as TGTGCCAGCAGTTACGTTGGAACTATAGGGCCCTCCTACGAGCAGTACTTC. Translated: CASSYVGTIGPSYEQYF.

In its sample, this clonotype was seen many times. The chain combines TRBV20-1 with TRBJ2-1; either TRBD1 or TRBD2 may supply D (5 bases each). The CDR3 runs to 17 residues. V was clipped by 2 bases and J by 3 bases, with 20 bases between them. Germline V lookup: CDR1 DFQATT, CDR2 SNEGSKA (reference sequence). CDR3 nucleotide sequence: TGCAGTGCTAGAACGTGGGGGACCCTAAACGACTACAATGAGCAGTTCTTC. It is translated as CSARTWGTLNDYNEQFF.

This clonotype was seen repeatedly, ten times or more. The chain couples TRBV7-2 to TRBJ2-7; the match to TRBD2 covers 7 bases. The trim removed 5 bases at V and 6 bases at J, leaving 10 bases unmatched. This CDR3 comprises 14 residues. Looked up from germline, CDR1 is SGHTA and CDR2 is FQGNSA. CDR3 nucleotides: TGTGCCAGCAGCCACCCGGGGGGAGTTAGCGAGCAGTACTTC. This sequence encodes CASSHPGGVSEQYF. The full variable domain, with the rest looked up from reference TRBV7-2 and TRBJ2-7, is GAGVSQSPSNKVTEKGKDVELRCDPISGHTALYWYRQSLGQGLEFLIYFQGNSAPDKSGLPSDRFSAERTGGSVSTLTIQRTQQEDSAVYLCASSHPGGVSEQYFGPGTRLTVT.

In this sample, this clonotype turned up many times. The J gene is TRBJ2-7, the V gene TRBV20-1; 10 bases are a match to TRBD2. This CDR3 is built from 14 residues. The J segment lost 2 bases and the V segment lost 4 bases, leaving 5 bases of the junction unmatched. Germline CDR1 and CDR2: DFQATT and SNEGSKA (reference sequence). CDR3 bases: TGCAGTGCTATCCCTAGCGGGAGTGCCTACGAGCAGTACTTC. It is translated as CSAIPSGSAYEQYF.

This clonotype was counted only a few times. The chain has TRBV11-2 and TRBJ2-1, with a possible D match to TRBD2 (5 bases). Trimming removed 8 bases from V and 0 bases from J, with 11 bases in between. Germline CDR1 and CDR2: SGHAT and FQNNGV. CDR3 size: 14 residues. The CDR3 loop reads CASLEGNSYNEQFF. CDR3 nucleotide sequence: TGTGCCAGCCTAGAGGGAAACTCCTACAATGAGCAGTTCTTC. The full variable domain, in which reference TRBV11-2 and TRBJ2-1 provide the parts outside the CDR3, is EAGVAQSPRYKIIEKRQSVAFWCNPISGHATLYWYQQILGQGPKLLIQFQNNGVVDDSQLPKDRFSAERLKGVDSTLKIQPAKLEDSAVYLCASLEGNSYNEQFFGPGTRLTVL.

The V gene is TRBV15, the J gene TRBJ2-3; 8 nucleotides align to TRBD2. CDR1 is LNHNV and CDR2 is YYDKDF in the germline V gene (reference sequence). V gave up 1 base and J gave up 3 bases; unmatched junction bases: 9. CDR3 length: 17 amino acids. The CDR3 DNA is TGTGCCACCAGCAGAGCTCCACTGCGGGAGGAAACAGATACGCAGTATTTT. Its translation is CATSRAPLREETDTQYF.

Details on this clonotype: A much larger clone differs by one base, so this may be a read error. V and J are TRBV5-1 and TRBJ1-1; D call uncertain. The V gene's germline CDR1 is SGHRS and CDR2 YFSETQ. The CDR3 is 12 amino acids. In DNA, the CDR3 is TGCGCCAGCAGCGTGGGGTTTTCTGAAGCTTCCTTT. Translation: CASSVGFSEASF. The whole variable domain, filled in from reference TRBV5-1 and TRBJ1-1, reads KAGVTQTPRYLIKTRGQQVTLSCSPISGHRSVSWYQQTPGQGLQFLFEYFSETQRNKGNFPGRFSGRQFSNSRSEMNVSTLELGDSALYLCASSVGFSEASFGQGTRLTVV.

The rearrangement uses TRBV5-3 and TRBJ1-1; D is possibly TRBD1 (6 bases). TRBV5-3 qualifies as an ORF whose function is uncertain. The V gene lost 8 bases and the J gene lost 8 bases, with 31 bases spanning the gap. This CDR3 is built from 17 residues. The chain's CDR3 is CASSLGTTASMITEAFF. CDR3 nucleotides: TGTGCCAGCAGTTTGGGGACAACAGCGTCCATGATCACCGAAGCTTTCTTT.

This clonotype is medium-sized (0.01 to 0.1%). This sequence joins TRBV29-1 and TRBJ2-3; TRBD1 is a possible D gene (5 bases). Germline V gene data show CDR1 as SQVTM and CDR2 as ANQGSEA. V shed 1 base and J shed 4 bases, with 15 bases lying between them. The CDR3 totals 15 residues. As DNA, the CDR3 is TGCAGCGTTGAAGGAGGCAGGGTAGGGGCAGATACGCAGTATTTT. Translated: CSVEGGRVGADTQYF.

This clonotype was counted only a few times. The J gene is TRBJ2-2, the V gene TRBV6-6; D perhaps matches TRBD2 (5 bases). This CDR3 region has 14 residues. CDR1 is MNHNY, CDR2 SVGAGI, per germline (reference sequence). The V end was cut by 8 bases, the J end by 1 base, with 11 bases between. The CDR3 is CASGSGLNTGELFF. The CDR3 DNA sequence: TGTGCCAGCGGAAGCGGTCTGAACACCGGGGAGCTGTTTTTT.

The rearrangement uses TRBV27 and TRBJ1-1; tentative D call: TRBD1 (6 bases). The CDR3 totals 15 residues. Trimming cost V 4 bases and J 1 base, with 13 bases left between them. Germline V CDR1 and CDR2: MNHEY, SMNVEV (reference sequence). The CDR3: CASSSGVGTNTEAFF. CDR3 bases: TGTGCCAGCAGTTCAGGGGTGGGCACGAACACTGAAGCTTTCTTT.

Many counts were recorded for this clonotype. The V call is TRBV25-1, the J call TRBJ1-1, with TRBD1 as a possible D gene (5 bases). Germline lookup yields CDR1 MGHDK and CDR2 SYGVNS. The CDR3 contains 14 residues. V lost 3 bases to trimming and J lost 1 base, with 9 bases between them. CDR3 amino acids: CASSEGLQNTEAFF. CDR3 in DNA: TGTGCCAGCAGTGAGGGACTCCAGAACACTGAAGCTTTCTTT.

This clonotype showed up many times. This sequence joins TRBV5-1 and TRBJ1-2; D may be TRBD1 (5 bases). The V end was cut by 1 base, the J end by 4 bases, with 11 bases between. The CDR3 runs 14 residues. The germline V gene has CDR1 SGHRS and CDR2 YFSETQ. The CDR3 is CASSLSGTGYGYTF. The CDR3 bases are TGCGCCAGCAGCTTGTCGGGGACCGGCTATGGCTACACCTTC.

This clonotype was detected many times. The chain has TRBV7-9 and TRBJ1-1; 8 nucleotides line up with TRBD1. Germline V lookup: CDR1 SEHNR, CDR2 FQNEAQ (reference sequence). This CDR3 is built from 16 residues. With V trimmed by 7 bases and J by 6 bases, 16 bases remained unmatched. The CDR3 sequence is CASIEPGGGGVAEAFF. For the CDR3, the DNA is TGTGCCAGCATCGAACCAGGGGGCGGAGGTGTAGCTGAAGCTTTCTTT.

The chain joins TRBV11-1 to TRBJ2-1; 8 nucleotides match TRBD2. V lost 4 bases to trimming and J lost 3 bases; unmatched junction nucleotides: 11. The CDR3 extends over 17 amino acids. Germline assignment: CDR1 SGHAT and CDR2 FQDESV (reference sequence). DNA for the CDR3: TGTGCCAGCAGCTCACCTCTCGGGGGGGGGAACTACAATGAGCAGTTCTTC. It codes for CASSSPLGGGNYNEQFF.

This clonotype was recorded many times. CDR3 region: CASSSENYEQYF. The CDR3 DNA is TGTGCCAGCAGCTCGGAGAACTACGAGCAGTACTTC. V usage is TRBV11-1 and J usage is TRBJ2-7; no clear D gene. CDR1 SGHAT and CDR2 FQDESV come from the germline V gene (reference sequence). This CDR3 has 12 amino acids. V was clipped by 4 bases and J by 3 bases, with 7 bases between them.

This clonotype has ten or more counts. This CDR3 is CASSRDPSGDYEQYF. CDR3 coding DNA: TGTGCCAGTTCCCGAGACCCCAGCGGAGACTACGAGCAGTACTTC. The gene calls are TRBV19 and TRBJ2-7; TRBD2 might be the D (5 bases). V was cut by 8 bases and J by 3 bases, with 20 bases left in between. CDR3 length: 15 residues. The germline V gene encodes CDR1 LNHDA and CDR2 SQIVND (reference sequence).

The rearrangement joins TRBV12-3 or TRBV12-4 to TRBJ2-1, with unresolved D. V lost 1 base and J 4 bases, leaving 11 bases between the germline ends. CDR3 length equals 15 residues. In DNA form, the CDR3 reads TGTGCCAGCAGTTTAGATCTGGGCGGATACAATGAGCAGTTCTTC. This sequence encodes CASSLDLGGYNEQFF.

This clonotype was counted many times. This chain joins TRBV7-2 and TRBJ2-7; tentatively, D is TRBD2 (6 bases). The CDR3 is made up of 16 amino acids. V was shortened by 1 base and J by 2 bases, with 15 bases between the two germline ends. CDR1 is SGHTA, CDR2 FQGNSA, per germline. The DNA for the CDR3 is TGTGCCAGCAGCTTAGTCAGCGGGCCTCGCCCCTACGAGCAGTACTTC. It codes for CASSLVSGPRPYEQYF.

There are many counts of this clonotype. The rearrangement links TRBV4-1 to TRBJ2-1; TRBD2 matches at 8 bases. V lost 5 bases to trimming and J lost 10 bases; unmatched junction nucleotides: 7. Germline CDR1 and CDR2: MGHRA and YSYEKL. This CDR3 has 13 residues. For the CDR3, the DNA is TGCGCCAGCAGCTCGCGACTAGCGTTGGAGCAGTTCTTC. The encoded protein is CASSSRLALEQFF.